These 20 T cell receptor beta chains share one sample of origin, sequenced in a study of blood T cell repertoires in COVID-19. TCRdb's table, derived via immunoSEQ multiplex PCR, lists solely in-frame clones and lacks some. The sample lists a few hundred thousand clones; over 75% were seen once. Sequencing was performed on peripheral blood. These receptors were obtained from a human donor in a cohort sampled during active COVID-19.

Remarks on this clone: No conserved phenylalanine or tryptophan ends this CDR3, so it is likely a read error. Because the CDR3's place on the DNA is in doubt, the DNA is left out and the CDR3 is given as listed by TCRdb. The rearrangement links TRBV6-5 to TRBJ2-7; TRBD1, the table's D call, lacks a check against the DNA. The CDR3 contains 13 residues when both ends are counted. CDR1 and CDR2 (germline): MNHEY, SVGAGI. CDR3 sequence reads: CANLSVIPGPQGC.

This clone showed up just a few times. The chain carries TRBV28 and TRBJ1-5; D is undetermined. With 6 bases removed from V and 2 bases from J, the gap between germline ends came to 8 bases. The CDR3 runs 13 residues. Germline assignment: CDR1 MDHEN and CDR2 SYDVKM. The CDR3 DNA is TGTGCCAGCAGAGCAGGCGGCAATCAGCCCCAGCATTTT. Translated: CASRAGGNQPQHF.

The rearrangement joins TRBV7-2 to TRBJ1-4; 8 positions match TRBD1. V shed 5 bases and J 7 bases; nucleotides not matched to a gene: 9. The CDR3 sequence is 15 residues long. The germline gives CDR1 SGHTA, CDR2 FQGNSA. CDR3 loop: CASSQTGTGTEKLFF. In DNA, the CDR3 is TGTGCCAGCAGCCAAACCGGGACAGGCACTGAAAAACTGTTTTTT. The variable domain in full, completed from reference TRBV7-2 and TRBJ1-4, reads GAGVSQSPSNKVTEKGKDVELRCDPISGHTALYWYRQSLGQGLEFLIYFQGNSAPDKSGLPSDRFSAERTGGSVSTLTIQRTQQEDSAVYLCASSQTGTGTEKLFFGSGTQLSVL.

This sequence joins TRBV7-9 and TRBJ1-2; 7 bases fit TRBD1. CDR1 and CDR2 (germline): SEHNR, FQNEAQ (reference sequence). The CDR3 is 13 amino acids. V lost 10 bases, J lost 2 bases, and 7 bases stayed unmatched. The CDR3 nucleotides are TGTGCCACAGAGGTGACAGGGAACTATGGCTACACCTTC. The encoded protein is CATEVTGNYGYTF.

This clone occurred once. The chain couples TRBV5-1 to TRBJ1-4; D may be TRBD1 (6 bases). Deletions cut 4 bases from V and 12 bases from J, with 19 bases between. Germline assignment: CDR1 SGHRS and CDR2 YFSETQ. The CDR3 loop spans 14 amino acids. The CDR3 DNA follows: TGCGCCAGCAGCCCCCGTGGGGGCTTGAGGGAACTGTTTTTT. Protein sequence: CASSPRGGLRELFF. The full variable domain, its missing parts supplied by reference TRBV5-1 and TRBJ1-4, is KAGVTQTPRYLIKTRGQQVTLSCSPISGHRSVSWYQQTPGQGLQFLFEYFSETQRNKGNFPGRFSGRQFSNSRSEMNVSTLELGDSALYLCASSPRGGLRELFFGSGTQLSVL.

This clone was counted only a few times. This chain uses TRBV7-2 with TRBJ1-1, with 7 bases fitting TRBD1. The CDR3 covers 18 residues. Germline CDR1 SGHTA, CDR2 FQGNSA. Trimming removed 5 bases from V and 0 bases from J; junction bases left unmatched: 15. DNA for the CDR3: TGTGCCAGCAGCGAGGGGGCTGGGACAGCAACTATGAACACTGAAGCTTTCTTT. Amino acid sequence: CASSEGAGTATMNTEAFF.

This clone was detected ten times or more. This chain links TRBV5-4 with TRBJ2-2; D unresolved. V lost 4 bases and J lost 1, with 5 bases in between. From germline, CDR1 is SGHNT and CDR2 YYREEE (reference sequence). The CDR3 has 13 residues. This chain's CDR3 is CASSPWNTGELFF. Here the CDR3 DNA reads TGTGCCAGCAGCCCCTGGAACACCGGGGAGCTGTTTTTT.

This chain joins TRBV4-2 and TRBJ2-5, with TRBD2 identical over 16 bases. This CDR3 comprises 20 residues. The J segment lost 2 bases and the V segment lost 5 bases, leaving 14 bases of the junction unmatched. CDR1 LGHNA and CDR2 YNFKEQ come from the germline V gene. The CDR3 loop is CASSSPSSGTSGGGQETQYF. The CDR3 coding sequence is TGTGCCAGCAGCTCCCCATCATCCGGGACTAGCGGGGGGGGACAAGAGACCCAGTACTTC.

This clone was found once. CDR3 bases: TGTGCCAGCAGTTACTCGGGGGGACTCTCTGGAAACACCATATATTTT. This codes for CASSYSGGLSGNTIYF. The chain uses TRBV6-5 and TRBJ1-3; D is possibly TRBD1 (5 bases). CDR1 and CDR2 (germline): MNHEY, SVGAGI. The CDR3 extends over 16 amino acids. The V end was cut by 0 bases, the J end by 0 bases, with 9 bases between.

Here the CDR3 reads CASTLQSANTEAFF. CDR3 DNA sequence: TGCGCCAGCACCTTACAGAGTGCGAACACTGAAGCTTTCTTT. The V gene is TRBV5-1, the J gene TRBJ1-1, with no clear D. This CDR3 is 14 amino acids long. V was cut by 6 bases and J by 1 base, with 13 bases left in between. The germline V gene has CDR1 SGHRS and CDR2 YFSETQ.

The J gene is TRBJ2-1, the V gene TRBV19; a weak D match, TRBD2 (6 bases). This CDR3 comprises 15 residues. V gave up 3 bases and J gave up 1 base, with 10 bases separating them. Per germline, CDR1 LNHDA and CDR2 SQIVND (reference sequence). The CDR3 is CASSIRSGSYNEQFF. DNA for the CDR3: TGTGCCAGTAGTATTCGTAGCGGATCCTACAATGAGCAGTTCTTC.

V gene TRBV7-9 combines with J gene TRBJ1-6; tentative D call: TRBD1 (6 bases). The CDR3 extends over 12 amino acids. CDR1 SEHNR and CDR2 FQNEAQ come from the germline V gene (reference sequence). Trimming took 5 bases from V and 10 from J, leaving 9 bases between them. The CDR3 loop is CASSPDSSPLHF. The CDR3 nucleotides are TGTGCCAGCAGCCCGGACAGCTCACCCCTCCACTTT.

The chain employs TRBV4-1 and TRBJ1-1; D not certain. The CDR3 covers 14 residues. Germline CDR1 and CDR2: MGHRA and YSYEKL. V was trimmed by 4 bases and J by 1 base, leaving 10 bases between them. CDR3 in DNA: TGCGCCAGCAGCCCGACTACACGGAACACTGAAGCTTTCTTT. Protein: CASSPTTRNTEAFF.

The CDR3 DNA sequence: TGTGCCAGTAGTATTCTCCAGCGTTCCCTCTCTGGGGCCAACGTCCTGACTTTC. Amino acid sequence: CASSILQRSLSGANVLTF. The chain employs TRBV19 and TRBJ2-6; D ambiguous. V was clipped by 3 bases and J by 0 bases, with 15 bases between them. Per germline, CDR1 LNHDA and CDR2 SQIVND (reference sequence). The CDR3 runs 18 residues.

V usage is TRBV18 and J usage is TRBJ2-7; TRBD2 might be the D (6 bases). CDR1 KGHSH and CDR2 LQKENI come from the germline V gene. Trimming took 2 bases from V and 6 from J, leaving 14 bases between them. The CDR3 has 14 amino acids. The chain's CDR3 is CASSPGGSRSEQYF. The CDR3 DNA is TGTGCCAGCTCACCAGGAGGGAGTCGCAGCGAGCAGTACTTC. Supplemented by reference TRBV18 and TRBJ2-7, the full variable domain reads NAGVMQNPRHLVRRRGQEARLRCSPMKGHSHVYWYRQLPEEGLKFMVYLQKENIIDESGMPKERFSAEFPKEGPSILRIQQVVRGDSAAYFCASSPGGSRSEQYFGPGTRLTVT.

CDR3 in amino acids: CASSTRQGSSPQHF. The CDR3, as DNA: TGTGCCAGCAGCACCAGACAGGGGAGTTCGCCCCAGCATTTT. The chain recombines TRBV7-2 with TRBJ1-5; 8 nucleotides align to TRBD1. V dropped 5 bases and J dropped 9; count of bases not matched to a gene: 9. The germline V gene encodes CDR1 SGHTA and CDR2 FQGNSA. This CDR3 region has 14 residues.

The V gene is TRBV18, the J gene TRBJ1-5; D is unclear. The length of the CDR3 is 17 residues. In germline, CDR1 is KGHSH, CDR2 LQKENI. The V and J ends lost 3 bases and 0 bases respectively, with 15 bases between them. CDR3 sequence (DNA): TGTGCCAGCTCACCCGTACGTGACTTTGGTAGCAATCAGCCCCAGCATTTT. It translates to CASSPVRDFGSNQPQHF.

This clone was observed once. CDR3 sequence (DNA): TGTGCCAGCAGTGCAGGGTTTAGGACGTTACTACGCGAGCAGTACTTC. Translation gives CASSAGFRTLLREQYF. J is TRBJ2-7 and V is TRBV6-1; D might be TRBD1 (5 bases). The germline V gene encodes CDR1 MNHNS and CDR2 SASEGT. The CDR3 has 16 amino acids. Trimming took 4 bases from V and 6 from J, leaving 22 bases between them.

The CDR3 here is CAGGPGVNTDTQYF. The CDR3 region has the DNA TGTGCCGGAGGGCCGGGGGTGAACACAGATACGCAGTATTTT. J is TRBJ2-3 and V is TRBV2; D may be TRBD2 (6 bases). The germline V gene has CDR1 SNHLY and CDR2 FYNNEI. The CDR3 extends over 14 amino acids. Trimming removed 11 bases from V and 2 bases from J, with 17 bases in between.

The J gene is TRBJ1-2, the V gene TRBV28, with 10 bases that match TRBD1. The germline V gene encodes CDR1 MDHEN and CDR2 SYDVKM. This CDR3 comprises 20 residues. The V gene end was trimmed by 4 bases and the J gene end by 4 bases; junction bases not matched to a gene: 21. The CDR3 protein is CASSSLLTGTGDPSAYGYTF. The CDR3 DNA is TGTGCCAGCAGTTCCCTCCTGACCGGGACAGGGGACCCCTCAGCCTATGGCTACACCTTC.